A single sample gave rise to the 27 T cell receptor beta chains below, sequenced in a study of cytomegalovirus exposure and HLA in healthy donors. Only in-frame clones appear in the TCRdb table, and some are missing; sequencing was by immunoSEQ multiplex PCR. This table has approximately 80,000 clones, 93% appearing once. The sample taken for sequencing was PBMCs. The source of these receptors is a woman aged 25 to 39 in good health and CMV-seronegative.

The chain recombines TRBV6-6 with TRBJ1-4; no firm D call. Germline lookup yields CDR1 MNHNY and CDR2 SVGAGI (reference sequence). The CDR3 totals 10 residues. The V end was cut by 3 bases, the J end by 10 bases, with 3 bases between. In DNA form, the CDR3 reads TGTGCCAGCAGTTATAGAAAACTGTTTTTT. This encodes CASSYRKLFF.

This chain uses TRBV10-3 with TRBJ1-2; 9 bases agree with TRBD1. The germline CDR1 and CDR2 sequences are ENHRY and SYGVKD. This CDR3 region has 14 residues. Trimming at V came to 0 bases and at J to 6 bases, leaving 2 bases not matched to a gene. CDR3 protein: CAISESTGGDGYTF. The CDR3 nucleotides are TGTGCCATCAGTGAGTCAACAGGGGGCGATGGCTACACCTTC.

CDR3 nucleotide sequence: TGTGCCAGCTCACCAACACAGCTTAATGAAAAACTGTTTTTT. It is translated as CASSPTQLNEKLFF. This chain uses TRBV18 with TRBJ1-4; D gene unclear. The CDR3 extends over 14 amino acids. Germline V gives CDR1 KGHSH, CDR2 LQKENI. The V end was cut by 2 bases, the J end by 4 bases, with 8 bases between.

This clone has just one count. The rearrangement uses TRBV7-8 and TRBJ1-5, with 9 bases lining up with TRBD1. The germline gives CDR1 SGHVS, CDR2 FQNEAQ. The CDR3 sequence is 16 residues long. J lost 10 bases, V lost 4 bases, and 14 bases had no gene match. The CDR3 is CASSYKAGTGLDPQHF. DNA for the CDR3: TGTGCCAGCAGCTATAAAGCAGGGACAGGGTTAGATCCCCAGCATTTT. The full variable domain, rest sourced from reference TRBV7-8 and TRBJ1-5, is GAGVSQSPRYKVAKRGQDVALRCDPISGHVSLFWYQQALGQGPEFLTYFQNEAQLDKSGLPSDRFFAERPEGSVSTLKIQRTQQEDSAVYLCASSYKAGTGLDPQHFGDGTRLSIL.

The J gene is TRBJ1-1, the V gene TRBV29-1, with D unclear. Germline CDR1 reads SQVTM; CDR2 reads ANQGSEA. Between the trimmed V and J ends, which lost 5 bases and 4 bases, there was a span of 14 bases. This CDR3 has 13 residues. DNA of the CDR3: TGCAGCGTTATTAAGAGAGAGGGCACTGAAGCTTTCTTT. Translation: CSVIKREGTEAFF.

The V and J genes are TRBV27 and TRBJ2-7; possible D gene TRBD1, 5 bases. The CDR3 spans 14 residues. Germline CDR1 is MNHEY and CDR2 is SMNVEV (reference sequence). V lost 6 bases to trimming and J lost 2 bases, with 14 bases between them. CDR3 bases: TGTGCCAGCAGGGTCGGACACGGAGCCTACGAGCAGTACTTC. Amino acid sequence: CASRVGHGAYEQYF.

The rearrangement links TRBV14 to TRBJ1-1; perhaps TRBD1 as D (5 bases). Germline CDR1 reads SGHDN; CDR2 reads FVKESK. The CDR3 extends over 14 amino acids. V dropped 4 bases and J dropped 2 bases, with 11 bases sitting between them. DNA of the CDR3: TGTGCCAGCAGCCCTCGCGGACAAAACACTGAAGCTTTCTTT. Amino acids: CASSPRGQNTEAFF.

The chain is built from TRBV7-2 and TRBJ1-1, with 10 bases that match TRBD1. CDR3 length: 18 amino acids. Germline CDR1 is SGHTA and CDR2 is FQGNSA. V was clipped by 5 bases and J by 0 bases; unmatched bases: 12. CDR3 amino acids: CASSPRTGGRPLNTEAFF. As DNA, the CDR3 is TGTGCCAGCAGCCCTCGGACAGGGGGGAGGCCCTTGAACACTGAAGCTTTCTTT.

This rearrangement joins TRBV7-8 to TRBJ1-1, with D uncertain. The V end lost 1 base, the J end lost 0 bases, and 15 bases lay between the germline ends. The germline V gene encodes CDR1 SGHVS and CDR2 FQNEAQ. This CDR3 has 17 residues. Here the CDR3 DNA reads TGTGCCAGCAGCTTAGTATCGGGCGGGAACATGAACACTGAAGCTTTCTTT. This encodes CASSLVSGGNMNTEAFF.

This rearrangement joins TRBV4-1 to TRBJ2-5; D remains unclear. CDR1 and CDR2 (germline): MGHRA, YSYEKL. Trimming pared 4 bases from V and 0 bases from J, leaving 15 bases between. The CDR3 is 16 amino acids. In DNA, the CDR3 is TGCGCCAGCAGCCTTCGTATTGGGCCTTACCAAGAGACCCAGTACTTC. This codes for CASSLRIGPYQETQYF.

This clone was observed a single time. The chain joins TRBV30 to TRBJ1-2, with 9 bases lining up with TRBD1. CDR3 length: 12 residues. V dropped 4 bases and J dropped 8; count of bases not matched to a gene: 5. From germline, CDR1 is GTSNPN and CDR2 SVGIG (reference sequence). CDR3 protein: CAWNWDRDGYTF. DNA of the CDR3: TGTGCCTGGAATTGGGACAGGGACGGCTACACCTTC.

Written as DNA, the CDR3 is TGTGCCAGCAGCTTGTATGAGGGTCTCCTGATCGAGCAGTACTTC. It codes for CASSLYEGLLIEQYF. This chain links TRBV5-8 with TRBJ2-7; D perhaps matches TRBD2 (5 bases). Germline V lookup: CDR1 SGHTS, CDR2 YDEGEE. Trimming took off 1 base at V and 6 bases at J, with 17 bases between the two ends. The CDR3 runs 15 residues. Looking up the rest from reference TRBV5-8 and TRBJ2-7 gives the full variable domain: EAGVTQSPTHLIKTRGQQATLRCSPISGHTSVYWYQQALGLGLQFLLWYDEGEERNRGNFPPRFSGRQFPNYSSELNVNALELEDSALYLCASSLYEGLLIEQYFGPGTRLTVT.

This chain uses TRBV27 with TRBJ1-4; 7 nucleotides match TRBD1. Germline V lookup: CDR1 MNHEY, CDR2 SMNVEV (reference sequence). V gave up 5 bases and J gave up 1 base; unmatched junction bases: 4. This CDR3 is 15 amino acids long. The CDR3 loop reads CASSLQGITNEKLFF. The CDR3 bases are TGTGCCAGCAGTCTACAGGGGATAACTAATGAAAAACTGTTTTTT.

This chain joins TRBV19 and TRBJ1-5; a weak D match, TRBD1 (6 bases). Germline lookup yields CDR1 LNHDA and CDR2 SQIVND (reference sequence). V lost 3 bases, J lost 1 base, and 13 bases lay in between. This CDR3 contains 16 residues. The CDR3 DNA follows: TGTGCCAGTAGTATTGTCAGGACAGTGAGCAATCAGCCCCAGCATTTT. This codes for CASSIVRTVSNQPQHF.

This rearrangement joins TRBV5-1 to TRBJ2-7, with TRBD2 matching over 13 bases. V dropped 4 bases and J dropped 1; count of bases not matched to a gene: 5. CDR1 and CDR2 (germline): SGHRS, YFSETQ. This CDR3 has 16 amino acids. The chain's CDR3 is CASSPGTSGASYEQYF. The CDR3 coding sequence is TGCGCCAGCAGCCCTGGGACTAGCGGGGCTTCCTACGAGCAGTACTTC.

The V call is TRBV2, the J call TRBJ2-5, with D possibly TRBD2 on 5 matching bases. V was clipped by 6 bases and J by 7 bases, with 18 bases between them. Germline V gene sequence: CDR1 SNHLY, CDR2 FYNNEI. The CDR3 consists of 14 residues. This CDR3 is CASSASTARGTQYF. DNA for the CDR3: TGTGCCAGCAGCGCCAGTACCGCCCGGGGGACCCAGTACTTC.

The chain joins TRBV11-3 to TRBJ2-2; 8 positions match TRBD2. Germline V CDR1 and CDR2: SGHNT, YENEEA. The length of the CDR3 is 15 residues. J was trimmed by 4 bases and V by 5 bases; bases with no gene match: 6. For the CDR3, the DNA is TGTGCCAGCAGCCCAAGCGGGAGTGGCACCGGGGAGCTGTTTTTT. Protein: CASSPSGSGTGELFF.

The V and J genes are TRBV7-9 and TRBJ2-7, with 8 bases aligning to TRBD2. The V segment lost 2 bases and the J segment 0 bases; nucleotides outside the gene matches: 3. This CDR3 has 15 residues. Per the germline V gene, CDR1 is SEHNR and CDR2 is FQNEAQ (reference sequence). CDR3 DNA sequence: TGTGCCAGCAGCTTAACAGGGACTAGCTCCTACGAGCAGTACTTC. Amino acid sequence: CASSLTGTSSYEQYF.

This clone appeared a few times. The chain carries TRBV27 and TRBJ2-2; 7 nucleotides line up with TRBD1. Germline V CDR1 and CDR2: MNHEY, SMNVEV (reference sequence). CDR3 length: 15 amino acids. J was trimmed by 7 bases and V by 9 bases; bases with no gene match: 14. The CDR3 here is CASRTEGALVGELFF. Written as DNA, the CDR3 is TGTGCCAGTAGAACCGAGGGGGCGTTGGTCGGGGAGCTGTTTTTT.

This chain connects TRBV19 to TRBJ1-3; D is ambiguous. The germline CDR1 and CDR2 sequences are LNHDA and SQIVND (reference sequence). The V end lost 4 bases, the J end lost 0 bases, and 13 bases lay between the germline ends. The CDR3 loop spans 16 amino acids. The CDR3 sequence is CASSTSAASSGNTIYF. In DNA form, the CDR3 reads TGTGCCAGTAGTACCAGCGCGGCGAGCTCTGGAAACACCATATATTTT.

The chain joins TRBV5-4 to TRBJ2-3, with 13 bases matching TRBD2. In germline, CDR1 is SGHNT, CDR2 YYREEE (reference sequence). V was clipped by 1 base and J by 4 bases; unmatched bases: 0. The CDR3 spans 15 residues. CDR3 loop: CASSLTSGGADTQYF. The DNA for the CDR3 is TGTGCCAGCAGCTTGACTAGCGGGGGGGCAGATACGCAGTATTTT.

As DNA, the CDR3 is TGCGCCAGCAGCCAAGGCCTAGCGGATACGCAGTATTTT. Its protein product is CASSQGLADTQYF. This chain connects TRBV4-1 to TRBJ2-3; possibly TRBD2 for D (6 bases). Germline CDR1 is MGHRA and CDR2 is YSYEKL. Trimming pared 1 base from V and 6 bases from J, leaving 8 bases between. This CDR3 has 13 amino acids.

V is TRBV6-6 and J is TRBJ1-6, with unresolved D. This CDR3 is built from 14 residues. Trimming shortened V by 3 bases and J by 5 bases, and 8 bases separated the two germline ends. CDR1 and CDR2 (germline): MNHNY, SVGAGI (reference sequence). CDR3 in amino acids: CASSYGHNNSPLHF. In nucleotides, the CDR3 is TGTGCCAGCAGTTATGGGCATAATAATTCACCCCTCCACTTT.

V gene TRBV2 combines with J gene TRBJ1-1, with D possibly being TRBD1 (5 bases). Germline CDR1 reads SNHLY; CDR2 reads FYNNEI. The CDR3 has 14 residues. V lost 7 bases and J 10 bases, leaving 22 bases between the germline ends. CDR3 protein: CASTGGTHGPSAFF. The CDR3 nucleotides read TGTGCCAGCACCGGAGGGACTCATGGGCCCTCAGCTTTCTTT.

This clone occurred once. This sequence joins TRBV27 and TRBJ1-2, with D tentatively TRBD1 (6 bases). The CDR3 covers 15 residues. The germline V gene encodes CDR1 MNHEY and CDR2 SMNVEV (reference sequence). Trimming took off 3 bases at V and 0 bases at J, with 11 bases between the two ends. In DNA form, the CDR3 reads TGTGCCAGCAGTTTCTTACAGGGCGCTAACTATGGCTACACCTTC. Its translation is CASSFLQGANYGYTF.

The chain combines TRBV6-1 with TRBJ1-1; D is uncertain. This CDR3 contains 13 residues. Trimming took off 1 base at V and 2 bases at J, with 5 bases between the two ends. Germline V lookup: CDR1 MNHNS, CDR2 SASEGT. CDR3 in DNA: TGTGCCAGCAGTGAAGTCAGTAACACTGAAGCTTTCTTT. Translated, it gives CASSEVSNTEAFF.

The rearrangement joins TRBV6-1 to TRBJ2-3; D remains ambiguous. Germline lookup yields CDR1 MNHNS and CDR2 SASEGT. The CDR3 has 13 amino acids. Deletions cut 6 bases from V and 3 bases from J, with 10 bases between. The DNA for the CDR3 is TGTGCCAGCAGCCGAGAGTGGACAGATACGCAGTATTTT. As protein: CASSREWTDTQYF.